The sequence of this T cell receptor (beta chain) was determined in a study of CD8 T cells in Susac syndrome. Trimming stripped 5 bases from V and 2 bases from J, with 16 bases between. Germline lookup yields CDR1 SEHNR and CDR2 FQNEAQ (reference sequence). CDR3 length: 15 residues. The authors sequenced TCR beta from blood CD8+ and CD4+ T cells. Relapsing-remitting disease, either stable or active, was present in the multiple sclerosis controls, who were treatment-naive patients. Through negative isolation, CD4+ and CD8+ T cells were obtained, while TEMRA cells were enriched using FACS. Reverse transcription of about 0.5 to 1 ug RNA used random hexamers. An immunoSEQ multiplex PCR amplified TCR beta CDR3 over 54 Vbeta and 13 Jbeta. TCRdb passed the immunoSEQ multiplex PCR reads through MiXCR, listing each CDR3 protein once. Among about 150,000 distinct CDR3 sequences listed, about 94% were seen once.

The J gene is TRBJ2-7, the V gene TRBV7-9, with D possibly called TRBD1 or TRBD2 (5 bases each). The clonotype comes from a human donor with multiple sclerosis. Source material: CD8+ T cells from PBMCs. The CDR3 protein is CASSHGTEPTYEQYF. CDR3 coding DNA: TGTGCCAGCAGCCACGGGACGGAGCCAACCTACGAGCAGTACTTC.